This is a list of T cell receptor beta chains from one sample in a study of graft-versus-host responses after intestinal transplantation. These receptors have no identified antigens. Only in-frame clones appear in the TCRdb table, and some are missing; sequencing was by immunoSEQ multiplex PCR. Altogether approximately 85,000 clones are present, about 91% being singletons, with the ten largest covering about 8%. The sample here was unstimulated CD8+ T cells sorted from spleen or lymph node cells, taken before transplant. The receptors here all came from a human donor who was the organ donor for an intestinal transplant. Each CDR3 is given with its conserved first and last residue. The order of the fields is V gene, J gene, clone size, D gene, CDR3 DNA, CDR3 protein. The D gene is left open where the match is weak. Some rows have no size entry. The others give once, few or many, or a class for an expanded clone.

TRBV6-4,TRBJ1-1,-,-,TGTGCCAGCAGTGAACCTACCGGGGGCAGGAGAGCTTTCTTT,CASSEPTGGRRAFF
TRBV5-1,TRBJ2-7,-,-,TGCGCCAGCAGCCTGCTTACTGGTAAGCAGTACTTC,CASSLLTGKQYF
TRBV6-5,TRBJ2-3,-,-,TGTGCCACCTTCGGGGCTACCACAGATACGCAGTATTTT,CATFGATTDTQYF
TRBV5-1,TRBJ2-7,-,TRBD1,TGCGCCAGCAGCAGGTGGACAGGGACCTACTACGAGCAGTACTTC,CASSRWTGTYYEQYF
TRBV6-5,TRBJ2-7,-,TRBD2,TGTGCCAGCAGTTACCTGACTAGCTCCCACGAGCAGTACTTC,CASSYLTSSHEQYF
TRBV7-6,TRBJ2-7,-,TRBD2,TGTGCCAGCAGCGAACTAGCGGGAGAAACTTACGAGCAGTACTTC,CASSELAGETYEQYF
TRBV23-1,TRBJ1-5,medium-sized,-,TGCGCCAGCAGTCTATGTCTCACCGATAATCAGCCCCAGCATTTT,CASSLCLTDNQPQHF
TRBV6-4,TRBJ2-7,once,TRBD2,TGTGCCAGCAGTGACTCTCCCGGGGGGGGCATTTACGAGCAGTACTTC,CASSDSPGGGIYEQYF
TRBV19,TRBJ1-1,-,TRBD1,TGTGCCAGCGGACAGGGGAATTTGGGGGGCACTGAAGCTTTCTTT,CASGQGNLGGTEAFF
TRBV6-5,TRBJ2-7,-,-,TGTGCCAGCAGCCCCGGGGAGCGCTACGAGCAGTACTTC,CASSPGERYEQYF
TRBV6-6,TRBJ2-7,-,TRBD2,TGTGCCACAGGACTAGCGGACTACGAGCAGTACTTC,CATGLADYEQYF
TRBV11-3,TRBJ2-2,-,-,TGTGCCAGCAGCTTAAATTCCGGGGTCACCGGGGAGCTGTTTTTT,CASSLNSGVTGELFF
TRBV4-2,TRBJ2-3,-,-,TGTGCCAGCAGCCAAGGAGGGGTGGGAGATACGCAGTATTTT,CASSQGGVGDTQYF
TRBV27,TRBJ2-7,-,-,TGTGCCAGCTCTCCACGGGCCTCCTACGAGCAGTACTTC,CASSPRASYEQYF
TRBV19,TRBJ1-1,-,-,TGTGCCAGTAGTAAGATTGAAGCTTTCTTT,CASSKIEAFF
TRBV6-4,TRBJ1-2,-,TRBD1,TGTGCCAGCAGTGACTCTTCAGGGGGCGGTGGCTACACCTTC,CASSDSSGGGGYTF
TRBV6-5,TRBJ2-1,-,-,TGCGCCAGCAGTTACTCGATATTAGGCAAACCGTTCTTC,CASSYSILGKPFF
TRBV7-9,TRBJ1-1,-,-,TGTGCCAGCAGCTTAGGAGCAGGAGTGAACACTGAAGCTTTCTTT,CASSLGAGVNTEAFF
TRBV5-5,TRBJ2-7,-,TRBD2,TGTGCCAGCAGCTTGACTAGCGGGGGCTCCTACGAGCAGTACTTC,CASSLTSGGSYEQYF
TRBV19,TRBJ1-1,-,TRBD1,TGTGCCAGTAGTCCGGGACAGTACACTGAAGCTTTCTTT,CASSPGQYTEAFF
TRBV9,TRBJ1-2,-,-,TGTGCCAGCAGCGTAGCTACGGCCAACTATGGCTACACCTTC,CASSVATANYGYTF
TRBV7-3,TRBJ1-1,-,-,TGTGCCAGCAGCGTGTGGGGGAACACTGAAGCTTTCTTT,CASSVWGNTEAFF
TRBV7-9,TRBJ2-5,-,TRBD1,TGTGCCAGCAGCTTCCACCGGGACAGGGGAGAGACCCAGTACTTC,CASSFHRDRGETQYF
TRBV6-5,TRBJ2-7,-,TRBD2,TGTGCCAGCGGTAGCGGGCTTCTCTCCTACGAGCAGTACTTC,CASGSGLLSYEQYF
TRBV5-6,TRBJ2-7,-,TRBD2,TGTGCCAGCAGCCGAAAATATAGCGGGATATATCACGAGCAGTACTTC,CASSRKYSGIYHEQYF
TRBV15,TRBJ1-5,once,-,TGTGCCACCAGCACCTCCTGGGGTGGTCAGCCCCAGCATTTT,CATSTSWGGQPQHF
TRBV7-6,TRBJ2-7,-,TRBD2,TGTGCCAGCAGCCAAGAGGCGGGGGGGCTAAACGAGCAGTACTTC,CASSQEAGGLNEQYF
TRBV19,TRBJ1-5,-,-,TGTGCCAGTAGTATGGGAGGCAATCAGCCCCAGCATTTT,CASSMGGNQPQHF
TRBV7-9,TRBJ1-2,-,-,TGTGCCAGCAGCTCCTCCGGGACGATGGCAGGCTACACCTTC,CASSSSGTMAGYTF
TRBV19,TRBJ1-4,-,-,TGTGCCAGTAGTCCCCTGGAGATGGAAAAACTGTTTTTT,CASSPLEMEKLFF
TRBV6-1,TRBJ2-7,-,-,TGTGCCAGTATTTCATCCTACGAGCAGTACTTC,CASISSYEQYF
TRBV19,TRBJ1-6,-,TRBD1,TGTGCCAGTAGTATAGGTTCCGGGACAGGGGTTTATTCACCCCTCCACTTT,CASSIGSGTGVYSPLHF
TRBV5-1,TRBJ2-7,-,-,TGCGCCAGCAGCTTGGAGGTTTGGAGGGGCCATGGGTACGAGCAGTACTTC,CASSLEVWRGHGYEQYF
TRBV6-5,TRBJ1-5,-,-,TGTGCCAGCAGCCCCGCACAGTTGCAAATTCCCCAGCATTTT,CASSPAQLQIPQHF
TRBV4-1,TRBJ1-2,-,-,TGCGCCAGCAGCCTCCGTGGGAGGGGAAAAGGCTACACCTTC,CASSLRGRGKGYTF
TRBV15,TRBJ1-3,-,-,TGTGCCACCAGCAGAATATGGACAAGCGACGTGTACTCTGGAAACACCATATATTTT,CATSRIWTSDVYSGNTIYF
TRBV6-1,TRBJ2-7,-,-,TGTGCCAGCACTGACACGGGGGCGTACGAGCAGTACTTC,CASTDTGAYEQYF
TRBV25-1,TRBJ2-1,-,-,TGTGCCAGCAGGTCAGTTGGCTCCTACAATGAGCAGTTCTTC,CASRSVGSYNEQFF
TRBV6-5,TRBJ2-7,-,-,TGTGCCAGCAGGGACACCGAAAACTTTTACGAGCAGTACTTC,CASRDTENFYEQYF
TRBV5-1,TRBJ2-1,-,-,TGCGCCAGCAGCTTGGACAACAATGAGCAGTTCTTC,CASSLDNNEQFF
TRBV11-2,TRBJ2-5,-,-,TGTGCCAGCAGCATCCTACCCAATCCAGCCCAAGAGACCCAGTACTTC,CASSILPNPAQETQYF
TRBV29-1,TRBJ1-1,-,-,TGCAGCGTATCCTTCGGGGACACTGAAGCTTTCTTT,CSVSFGDTEAFF
TRBV14,TRBJ1-2,-,TRBD1,TGTGCCAGCAGCCGATATTGGACAGGTTACGTCTATGGCTACACCTTC,CASSRYWTGYVYGYTF
TRBV5-4,TRBJ2-3,once,TRBD2,TGTGCCAGCAGGACTACTAGCGAAGGTACGCAGTATTTT,CASRTTSEGTQYF
TRBV5-1,TRBJ2-6,-,-,TGCGCCAGCAGCTTGGGTTCAGGGTGGCCCTCTGGGGCCAACGTCCTGACTTTC,CASSLGSGWPSGANVLTF
TRBV7-8,TRBJ1-1,-,-,TGTGCCAGCAGGGGGGAGTCGAGGACTGAAGCTTTCTTT,CASRGESRTEAFF
TRBV5-1,TRBJ2-7,-,-,TGCGCCAGCAGCTTCGGGACGGCCGACTACGAGCAGTACTTC,CASSFGTADYEQYF
TRBV4-1,TRBJ2-2,-,TRBD1,TGCGCCAGCAGCCAAGATATGGCGGACAGGGTACTTACCGGGGAGCTGTTTTTT,CASSQDMADRVLTGELFF
TRBV9,TRBJ2-1,once,-,TGTGCCAGCAGCGGGGGCGAACGGCCACCCTACAATGAGCAGTTCTTC,CASSGGERPPYNEQFF
TRBV4-1,TRBJ2-7,-,-,TGCGCCAGCAGCCCCCGAGGGGTGAACCCCGACGAGCAGTACTTC,CASSPRGVNPDEQYF
TRBV6-5,TRBJ2-2,-,-,TGTGCCAGCAGTTACTCGATTGGCGTGCCCGGGGAGCTGTTTTTT,CASSYSIGVPGELFF
TRBV25-1,TRBJ2-7,-,-,TGTGCCAGCAGGAGCCTAGGGGGAAACTACGAGCAGTACTTC,CASRSLGGNYEQYF
TRBV9,TRBJ1-1,-,-,TGTGCCAGCAGCCCCGTACTAAGCACTGAAGCTTTCTTT,CASSPVLSTEAFF
TRBV7-9,TRBJ2-1,-,TRBD1,TGTGCCAGCAGCGGCCTTACGACAGGGAGGTTCTTC,CASSGLTTGRFF
TRBV30,TRBJ2-1,-,-,TGTGCCTGGAGGTCGGGGGTAAACAATGAGCAGTTCTTC,CAWRSGVNNEQFF
TRBV5-1,TRBJ2-7,-,-,TGCGCCAGCAGCTTGGTCGGCAAAAGGGAGCAGTACTTC,CASSLVGKREQYF